This T cell receptor beta chain was sequenced in a study of blood T cell repertoires in COVID-19. CDR1 and CDR2 from the germline V gene are LGHNA and YNFKEQ. The CDR3 has 18 amino acids. V lost 1 base, J lost 0 bases, and 3 bases stayed unmatched. Method: immunoSEQ multiplex PCR; TCRdb's copy keeps in-frame clones and lacks some. The table has 30,000 to 35,000 clones, around 73% seen once. Sequencing input: peripheral blood. This clonotype originated in a woman aged 60-75 years with acute or convalescent COVID-19. The chain employs TRBV4-2 and TRBJ2-3; 14 nucleotides align to TRBD2. CDR3 sequence (DNA): TGTGCCAGCAGCCAAGGACTAGCGGGGGGGCCTAGCACAGATACGCAGTATTTT. The encoded protein is CASSQGLAGGPSTDTQYF.